These 26 T cell receptor beta chains were sequenced from one sample in a study of cytomegalovirus exposure and HLA in healthy donors. The PCR was carried out with 60 Vbeta primers and 13 Jbeta primers. The protocol was immunoSEQ multiplex PCR, while the TCRdb copy is restricted to in-frame clones and leaves out a portion. The top ten hold under 4.5% of the sample, which has 100,000 to 150,000 clones, around 80% seen once. The sequenced sample consisted of PBMCs. These receptors were obtained from a middle-aged woman in good health and CMV-seronegative.

The chain joins TRBV27 to TRBJ1-2; D might be TRBD1 (6 bases). This CDR3 has 16 amino acids. V lost 6 bases, J lost 4 bases, and 21 bases lay in between. The germline CDR1 and CDR2 sequences are MNHEY and SMNVEV (reference sequence). The CDR3 here is CASSHGGAQISYGYTF. In DNA form, the CDR3 reads TGTGCCAGCAGCCACGGGGGGGCGCAGATAAGCTATGGCTACACCTTC.

V gene TRBV4-3 combines with J gene TRBJ1-4; D might be TRBD1 (6 bases). The CDR3 has 16 amino acids. Germline CDR1 and CDR2: LGHNA and YSLEER. The germline V and J ends were trimmed by 2 bases and 6 bases, with 16 bases remaining between them. DNA for the CDR3: TGCGCCAGCAGCCAAAGGGGGGGAGCATCCGATGAAAAACTGTTTTTT. It codes for CASSQRGGASDEKLFF.

The chain carries TRBV7-9 and TRBJ1-2, with a weak D call TRBD1 (5 bases). Germline lookup yields CDR1 SEHNR and CDR2 FQNEAQ (reference sequence). V lost 3 bases and J 5 bases, leaving 13 bases between the germline ends. The CDR3 covers 14 residues. In nucleotides, the CDR3 is TGTGCCAGCAGCTTCCCGACACAGGCTTATGGCTACACCTTC. Protein product: CASSFPTQAYGYTF.

This clone appeared a few times. This chain joins TRBV5-1 and TRBJ1-1; D gene unclear. V gave up 2 bases and J gave up 5 bases, with 10 bases separating them. Germline CDR1 is SGHRS and CDR2 is YFSETQ. The CDR3 has 13 residues. CDR3 region: CASSLNGRTEAFF. CDR3 in DNA: TGCGCCAGCAGCTTAAACGGTCGTACTGAAGCTTTCTTT.

The genes are TRBV5-1 and TRBJ1-2; D is possibly TRBD1 (5 bases). This CDR3 comprises 15 residues. Trimming took off 0 bases at V and 5 bases at J, with 14 bases between the two ends. CDR1 SGHRS and CDR2 YFSETQ come from the germline V gene. The CDR3 loop reads CASSLAPGNGYGYTF. CDR3 nucleotide sequence: TGCGCCAGCAGCTTGGCCCCAGGGAATGGATATGGCTACACCTTC. The entire variable domain, with the rest obtained from reference TRBV5-1 and TRBJ1-2, is as follows: KAGVTQTPRYLIKTRGQQVTLSCSPISGHRSVSWYQQTPGQGLQFLFEYFSETQRNKGNFPGRFSGRQFSNSRSEMNVSTLELGDSALYLCASSLAPGNGYGYTFGSGTRLTVV.

The chain joins TRBV25-1 to TRBJ2-5, with 12 bases matching TRBD1. With the DNA end fitting TRBJ2-7 better, the J assignment may be wrong. The germline CDR1 and CDR2 sequences are MGHDK and SYGVNS. This CDR3 contains 17 residues. The CDR3 region has the DNA TGTGCCAGCAGTGAAGGGACAGGGGGCGAGATAACCTACGAGCAGTACTTC. Translating it yields CASSEGTGGEITYEQYF.

This clone was counted between two and nine times. The chain employs TRBV7-2 and TRBJ2-2; 7 bases match TRBD1. With 5 bases clipped from V and 4 bases from J, the junction kept 7 bases outside the gene matches. The CDR3 covers 15 residues. The germline V gene has CDR1 SGHTA and CDR2 FQGNSA. CDR3 DNA: TGTGCCAGCAGCGTCACCGGGACAGCCACCGGGGAGCTGTTTTTT. This gives the protein CASSVTGTATGELFF.

The chain's CDR3 is CASSLVGREENTIYF. CDR3 DNA sequence: TGCGCCAGCAGCTTGGTGGGCAGGGAGGAAAACACCATATATTTT. V and J are TRBV5-1 and TRBJ1-3; tentative D call: TRBD1 (5 bases). Germline CDR1 and CDR2: SGHRS and YFSETQ. This CDR3 has 15 amino acids. The V gene lost 0 bases and the J gene lost 6 bases, with 13 bases spanning the gap.

The V call is TRBV7-3, the J call TRBJ1-1; D unresolved. The CDR3 length is 13 residues. The V and J ends lost 2 bases and 11 bases respectively, with 15 bases between them. Germline V gene sequence: CDR1 SGHTA, CDR2 FQGTGA. The CDR3 sequence: CASSLGLGGHAFF. The CDR3 DNA follows: TGTGCCAGCAGCTTAGGGCTAGGAGGTCACGCTTTCTTT.

This rearrangement joins TRBV10-3 to TRBJ1-1; the D is unclear. Germline CDR1 reads ENHRY; CDR2 reads SYGVKD. The CDR3 is 13 residues long. V was cut by 3 bases and J by 6 bases, with 11 bases left in between. The CDR3 region is CAISDGRGAEAFF. In nucleotides, the CDR3 is TGTGCCATCAGTGACGGGAGAGGAGCTGAAGCTTTCTTT.

CDR3 nucleotide sequence: TGTGCCAGCAGCCACGCCCGGGGAATGAACACTGAAGCTTTCTTT. It specifies CASSHARGMNTEAFF. The J gene is TRBJ1-1, the V gene TRBV13; the D is unclear. V lost 5 bases and J 0 bases, leaving 13 bases between the germline ends. In germline, CDR1 is PRHDT, CDR2 FYEKMQ (reference sequence). The CDR3 runs 15 residues. The complete variable domain, with remaining parts taken from reference TRBV13 and TRBJ1-1, reads AAGVIQSPRHLIKEKRETATLKCYPIPRHDTVYWYQQGPGQDPQFLISFYEKMQSDKGSIPDRFSAQQFSDYHSELNMSSLELGDSALYFCASSHARGMNTEAFFGQGTRLTVV.

This clone has a handful of counts. The chain links TRBV19 to TRBJ1-5; TRBD1 agrees at 9 bases. Germline V CDR1 and CDR2: LNHDA, SQIVND (reference sequence). J gave up 1 base and V 7 bases, and 2 bases lay outside the gene matches. The CDR3 consists of 14 residues. Written as DNA, the CDR3 is TGTGCCAGTAATGGACAGGGGAGCAATCAGCCCCAGCATTTT. Protein product: CASNGQGSNQPQHF.

This clone was seen a few times. The chain employs TRBV14 and TRBJ1-3; 7 bases agree with TRBD1. The CDR3 has 17 amino acids. The germline V gene has CDR1 SGHDN and CDR2 FVKESK. The ends lost 2 bases at V and 1 base at J; junction bases unmatched: 8. The CDR3 region has the DNA TGTGCCAGCAGCCAACTCCTCAGGGGGGCTTCTGGAAACACCATATATTTT. Its translation is CASSQLLRGASGNTIYF.

This clone occurred a few times. The chain carries TRBV6-6 and TRBJ2-7, with D perhaps matching TRBD1 (5 bases). Germline V gene data show CDR1 as MNHNY and CDR2 as SVGAGI (reference sequence). CDR3 length: 16 amino acids. V shed 6 bases and J shed 3 bases, with 21 bases lying between them. The CDR3 is CASSLRYRQKNYEQYF. The CDR3 DNA sequence: TGTGCCAGCAGCCTCCGATACCGACAGAAGAACTACGAGCAGTACTTC.

The V and J genes are TRBV29-1 and TRBJ2-3; D is perhaps TRBD1 (5 bases). The CDR3 is made up of 14 amino acids. CDR1 is SQVTM and CDR2 is ANQGSEA in the germline V gene. Trimming pared 0 bases from V and 4 bases from J, leaving 11 bases between. The CDR3 coding sequence is TGCAGCGTTGAAGAAGGGGCAGGCGCAGATACGCAGTATTTT. Encoded protein: CSVEEGAGADTQYF.

This chain joins TRBV4-1 and TRBJ2-6; 10 bases match TRBD2. V lost 4 bases and J lost 0; bases outside the gene matches: 6. The CDR3 has 18 amino acids. Germline assignment: CDR1 MGHRA and CDR2 YSYEKL. The CDR3 loop reads CASSPRAGGGSGANVLTF. The DNA for the CDR3 is TGCGCCAGCAGCCCAAGAGCGGGAGGGGGCTCTGGGGCCAACGTCCTGACTTTC.

The rearrangement uses TRBV28 and TRBJ1-1, with 7 bases lining up with TRBD1. This CDR3 is built from 16 residues. The germline gives CDR1 MDHEN, CDR2 SYDVKM. The J segment lost 8 bases and the V segment lost 5 bases, leaving 17 bases of the junction unmatched. In nucleotides, the CDR3 is TGTGCCAGCAGTCCTCAAGGGGCAGGGGGTTACCAGGAAGCTTTCTTT. It codes for CASSPQGAGGYQEAFF.

This clone was seen only once. V usage is TRBV28 and J usage is TRBJ2-7; 7 bases fit TRBD1. This CDR3 comprises 14 residues. The ends lost 6 bases at V and 4 bases at J; junction bases unmatched: 9. CDR1 MDHEN and CDR2 SYDVKM come from the germline V gene. The CDR3 loop is CASSHGDRQYEQYF. CDR3 in DNA: TGTGCCAGCAGCCACGGGGACAGACAGTACGAGCAGTACTTC.

This clone was detected a few times. In the same sample, other DNA sequences code for this CDR3. The CDR3 sequence is CASSLGQGNTEAFF. CDR3 bases: TGTGCCAGCAGTCTGGGACAGGGGAACACTGAAGCTTTCTTT. The chain joins TRBV27 to TRBJ1-1; 9 nucleotides agree with TRBD1. The junction had 2 bases not matched to a gene; V was cut back by 5 bases and J by 1 base. The CDR3 has 14 amino acids. Germline V gene sequence: CDR1 MNHEY, CDR2 SMNVEV (reference sequence).

The chain has TRBV6-5 and TRBJ1-3; unclear D gene. V was trimmed by 0 bases and J by 0 bases, leaving 9 bases between them. From germline, CDR1 is MNHEY and CDR2 SVGAGI. This CDR3 contains 16 residues. The CDR3 DNA sequence: TGTGCCAGCAGTTACTCGGCGACAACCTCTGGAAACACCATATATTTT. As protein: CASSYSATTSGNTIYF.

Note on this clone: This sample includes further DNA sequences coding for the same CDR3. This chain joins TRBV29-1 and TRBJ1-1; D uncertain. V lost 3 bases to trimming and J lost 2 bases, with 4 bases between them. This CDR3 region has 11 residues. Germline CDR1 reads SQVTM; CDR2 reads ANQGSEA. This CDR3 is CSVDRNTEAFF. The CDR3 DNA reads TGCAGCGTTGACCGTAACACTGAAGCTTTCTTT.

The gene calls are TRBV7-2 and TRBJ2-1; TRBD1 matches 10 bases. CDR1 and CDR2 (germline): SGHTA, FQGNSA. Losses at the gene ends were 0 bases for V and 1 base for J; bases not matched to a gene: 0. The CDR3 extends over 16 amino acids. DNA for the CDR3: TGTGCCAGCAGCTTAGCGGGACAGGGGTCCTACAATGAGCAGTTCTTC. It specifies CASSLAGQGSYNEQFF.

The chain recombines TRBV5-1 with TRBJ2-3; D not resolved. From germline, CDR1 is SGHRS and CDR2 YFSETQ. The CDR3 has 13 amino acids. Trimming pared 1 base from V and 6 bases from J, leaving 9 bases between. The CDR3 reads CASSLSLMDTQYF. CDR3 nucleotide sequence: TGCGCCAGCAGCTTGAGCCTGATGGATACGCAGTATTTT.

The chain is built from TRBV5-1 and TRBJ2-7; 12 nucleotides line up with TRBD2. Germline V gene lookup returns CDR1 SGHRS and CDR2 YFSETQ. With V trimmed by 4 bases and J by 6 bases, 5 bases remained unmatched. This CDR3 comprises 14 residues. The DNA of the CDR3 is TGCGCCAGCAGCCCTAGCGGGAGGGCGGCCGAGCAGTACTTC. This gives the protein CASSPSGRAAEQYF.

J is TRBJ1-2 and V is TRBV29-1, with 8 nucleotides matching TRBD1. The trim removed 7 bases at V and 3 bases at J, leaving 7 bases unmatched. The CDR3 has 13 amino acids. The germline gives CDR1 SQVTM, CDR2 ANQGSEA. The CDR3: CSAMDRADYGYTF. CDR3 DNA sequence: TGCAGCGCCATGGACAGGGCGGACTATGGCTACACCTTC.

This clone was counted between two and nine times. This CDR3 reads CASSLARGDEKLFF. CDR3 sequence (DNA): TGTGCCAGCAGCTTAGCCAGGGGTGACGAAAAACTGTTTTTT. V gene TRBV7-8 combines with J gene TRBJ1-4; maybe TRBD1 (6 bases). The CDR3 consists of 14 residues. The V and J ends lost 0 bases and 8 bases respectively, with 10 bases between them. Germline V lookup: CDR1 SGHVS, CDR2 FQNEAQ. Drawing the rest from reference TRBV7-8 and TRBJ1-4, the complete variable domain is GAGVSQSPRYKVAKRGQDVALRCDPISGHVSLFWYQQALGQGPEFLTYFQNEAQLDKSGLPSDRFFAERPEGSVSTLKIQRTQQEDSAVYLCASSLARGDEKLFFGSGTQLSVL.